The clone carrying this T cell receptor beta chain was seen a few times. Its antigen is unidentified. These data are taken from a study of T-cell reconstitution after alpha-beta-depleted transplantation in children. Overall study findings and caveats: One year after transplant, T-cell counts and diversity came mostly from newly produced T cells. Roughly two months post-transplant, alpha-beta T cells reportedly originated from several hundred graft clones that had expanded. Certain patients had high TCRbeta diversity at day 60, and it came from recipient T cells and thymic progenitors that survived.

Using unique molecular identifiers, the investigators prepared the TCRbeta library. A single record per CDR3 protein comes from TCRdb applying MiXCR to the PCR reads. Here the sample spans under 450,000 distinct CDR3 sequences, roughly 17% being singletons. The CDR3 consists of 14 residues. The ends were cut back, 0 bases at V and 7 bases at J, with 9 bases in the middle. From germline, CDR1 is LGHNA and CDR2 YSLEER. The rearrangement joins TRBV4-3 to TRBJ2-2; D is uncertain. The source is a boy under three years old who had a stem cell transplant for Wiskott-Aldrich syndrome, so the T cells may come from the graft donor. Sequences were derived from PBMCs, mostly from graft donor cells, sampled 360 days after TCRalphabeta/CD19-depleted stem cell transplant. Written as DNA, the CDR3 is TGCGCCAGCAGCCAAGACAAGGGAATCGGGGAGCTGTTTTTT. Translating it yields CASSQDKGIGELFF.